This T cell receptor beta chain was identified during a study of T-cell memory formation after mild COVID-19. This clonotype was seen at least ten times. The antigen is not known. Germline assignment: CDR1 MGHDK and CDR2 SYGVNS. J lost 2 bases, V lost 4 bases, and 8 bases had no gene match. The CDR3 loop spans 15 amino acids. The 5'RACE method, run with constant-segment primers, produced TCR alpha and TCR beta cDNA libraries (carrying sample barcodes and UMIs). TCRdb used MiXCR to reprocess the 5' RACE reads, holding one entry per CDR3 protein. The sample has 25,000 to 30,000 distinct CDR3 sequences; 10% to 15% are singletons. Study-wide results and limits: The study found balanced CD4/CD8 in clones contracting day 15 to 85 and a CD4+ lean in later expanders. Pre-infection memory already had some responding clones, implying cross-reactive memory joined. Contracting clones localized mainly to CM and EM when CD4+ and mainly to EMRA when CD8+.

This receptor was identified in an adult woman who had mild COVID-19 (a few samples of this study predate the infection). Cell type and time point are not known. The chain couples TRBV25-1 to TRBJ2-7; 7 bases line up with TRBD1. Sequenced sample: PBMCs or a T cell subset sorted from them (not recorded which). The CDR3 sequence: CASSASNRGAYEQYF. In nucleotides, the CDR3 is TGTGCCAGCAGTGCCTCGAACAGGGGCGCCTACGAGCAGTACTTC.